A single sample gave rise to the 18 T cell receptor beta chains below, sequenced in a study of identifying expanded T cells in peripheral blood. The table came from immunoSEQ multiplex PCR; TCRdb's copy has only in-frame clones and leaves some out. The sample has tens of thousands of clones; about 88% are singletons. Sequencing input: blood. These receptors all stem from a person between 18 and 75 years old in good health.

The genes are TRBV19 and TRBJ2-7; a possible D gene is TRBD2 (7 bases). Germline lookup yields CDR1 LNHDA and CDR2 SQIVND (reference sequence). The CDR3 is 14 residues long. Trimming left V 2 bases short and J 2 bases short, with 10 bases between. CDR3: CASSIYGGPYEQYF. The CDR3 DNA is TGTGCCAGTAGTATATACGGGGGGCCCTACGAGCAGTACTTC.

J is TRBJ1-2 and V is TRBV5-8, with 8 bases lining up with TRBD1. CDR3 length: 15 amino acids. Trimming took 4 bases from V and 6 from J; bases not matched to a gene: 11. Germline V gives CDR1 SGHTS, CDR2 YDEGEE. The CDR3 reads CASSPQGARWNGYTF. The CDR3 DNA reads TGTGCCAGCAGCCCTCAGGGGGCGCGTTGGAATGGCTACACCTTC.

The chain uses TRBV27 and TRBJ1-6; no definite D call. The CDR3 has 10 residues. V lost 9 bases and J lost 8, with 5 bases in between. CDR1 MNHEY and CDR2 SMNVEV come from the germline V gene (reference sequence). The CDR3 nucleotides are TGTGCCAGTAGGGATTCACCCCTCCACTTT. Its translation: CASRDSPLHF.

The chain employs TRBV7-2 and TRBJ2-1; no clear D gene. This CDR3 has 13 amino acids. Germline V gene lookup returns CDR1 SGHTA and CDR2 FQGNSA. The V gene lost 0 bases and the J gene lost 8 bases, with 8 bases spanning the gap. The CDR3 sequence is CASSLARVHEQFF. The DNA of the CDR3 is TGTGCCAGCAGCTTAGCTAGGGTCCATGAGCAGTTCTTC.

The V gene is TRBV6-6, the J gene TRBJ1-2; 9 bases map to TRBD1. Germline-derived CDR1 and CDR2 are MNHNY and SVGAGI (reference sequence). J gave up 7 bases and V 11 bases, and 8 bases lay outside the gene matches. The CDR3 extends over 12 amino acids. CDR3 protein: CASGQGSSGYTF. In DNA, the CDR3 is TGTGCCTCTGGACAGGGGAGTTCTGGCTACACCTTC.

CDR3 in amino acids: CASSRAQGDWGYTF. The CDR3 DNA follows: TGTGCCAGCAGCCGGGCCCAGGGAGATTGGGGCTACACCTTC. This chain joins TRBV16 and TRBJ1-2; D might be TRBD1 (5 bases). This CDR3 has 14 amino acids. Per germline, CDR1 KGHSY and CDR2 FQNENV. V dropped 4 bases and J dropped 8 bases, with 17 bases sitting between them. The full variable domain, in which reference TRBV16 and TRBJ1-2 provide the parts outside the CDR3, is GEEVAQTPKHLVRGEGQKAKLYCAPIKGHSYVFWYQQVLKNEFKFLISFQNENVFDETGMPKERFSAKCLPNSPCSLEIQATKLEDSAVYFCASSRAQGDWGYTFGSGTRLTVV.

The chain combines TRBV28 with TRBJ2-3; 7 bases align to TRBD2. Unmatched junction bases numbered 4, after V lost 2 bases and J lost 5 bases. The CDR3 length is 14 residues. From germline, CDR1 is MDHEN and CDR2 SYDVKM. This chain's CDR3 is CASSLSGVLDTQYF. CDR3 bases: TGTGCCAGCAGTTTAAGCGGGGTATTAGATACGCAGTATTTT.

This sequence joins TRBV7-2 and TRBJ2-1; D is uncertain. Germline V gene lookup returns CDR1 SGHTA and CDR2 FQGNSA. The CDR3 is 13 residues long. V lost 1 base to trimming and J lost 12 bases, with 13 bases between them. As DNA, the CDR3 is TGTGCCAGCAGCTTAGAACAGAGCTATGGGCAGTTCTTC. Translated, it gives CASSLEQSYGQFF.

A note on this clone: In the same sample, other DNA sequences code for this CDR3. The CDR3 protein is CASSLGGTDTQYF. The CDR3 DNA reads as TGCGCCAGCAGCTTGGGTGGCACAGATACGCAGTATTTT. This rearrangement joins TRBV5-1 to TRBJ2-3, with D unresolved. Trimming shortened V by 0 bases and J by 1 base, and 3 bases separated the two germline ends. This CDR3 region has 13 residues. Germline V lookup: CDR1 SGHRS, CDR2 YFSETQ.

The V call is TRBV6-5, the J call TRBJ2-5; D is unclear. Germline V gene lookup returns CDR1 MNHEY and CDR2 SVGAGI. V lost 5 bases to trimming and J lost 4 bases, with 14 bases between them. The length of the CDR3 is 14 residues. The CDR3 bases are TGTGCCAGCAGTAGATTCTATGGTCCAGAGACCCAGTACTTC. It yields the protein CASSRFYGPETQYF.

The chain has TRBV6-5 and TRBJ2-7; a weak D match, TRBD1 (5 bases). From germline, CDR1 is MNHEY and CDR2 SVGAGI. Trimming pared 8 bases from V and 5 bases from J, leaving 13 bases between. The CDR3 is 12 residues long. This CDR3 is CASWQGSHEQYF. In DNA, the CDR3 is TGTGCCAGCTGGCAGGGATCTCACGAGCAGTACTTC.

The chain employs TRBV19 and TRBJ1-2, with D unclear. There are 14 residues in the CDR3. Germline V lookup: CDR1 LNHDA, CDR2 SQIVND (reference sequence). V was cut by 3 bases and J by 3 bases, with 11 bases left in between. Here the CDR3 reads CASSIVDQDYGYTF. The CDR3 DNA reads TGTGCCAGTAGTATCGTAGACCAAGACTATGGCTACACCTTC.

The chain recombines TRBV4-3 with TRBJ2-7; no firm D call. V lost 0 bases, J lost 3 bases, and 9 bases lay in between. CDR1 is LGHNA and CDR2 is YSLEER in the germline V gene. This CDR3 has 14 amino acids. The CDR3 DNA is TGCGCCAGCAGCCAAGATACCGATGGCTACGAGCAGTACTTC. This gives the protein CASSQDTDGYEQYF.

The chain combines TRBV7-2 with TRBJ1-2; D possibly corresponds to TRBD1 (5 bases). Germline CDR1 and CDR2: SGHTA and FQGNSA. V lost 5 bases and J lost 0, with 13 bases in between. The CDR3 contains 15 residues. CDR3 protein: CASSPPGTANYGYTF. DNA of the CDR3: TGTGCCAGCAGCCCACCCGGGACGGCTAACTATGGCTACACCTTC. The variable domain in full, with the rest retrieved from reference TRBV7-2 and TRBJ1-2, is GAGVSQSPSNKVTEKGKDVELRCDPISGHTALYWYRQSLGQGLEFLIYFQGNSAPDKSGLPSDRFSAERTGGSVSTLTIQRTQQEDSAVYLCASSPPGTANYGYTFGSGTRLTVV.

The genes are TRBV6-5 and TRBJ1-6, with 9 bases that match TRBD1. The V gene end was trimmed by 4 bases and the J gene end by 10 bases; junction bases not matched to a gene: 5. The V gene's germline CDR1 is MNHEY and CDR2 SVGAGI. The CDR3 extends over 14 amino acids. Written as DNA, the CDR3 is TGTGCCAGCAGTTTACAGGGGGCACTGTCACCCCTCCACTTT. This encodes CASSLQGALSPLHF.

The genes are TRBV5-4 and TRBJ1-4; D might be TRBD1 (6 bases). There are 13 residues in the CDR3. V was cut by 5 bases and J by 5 bases, with 10 bases left in between. Germline loops: CDR1 SGHNT, CDR2 YYREEE (reference sequence). DNA of the CDR3: TGTGCCAGCAGTTCGGACAGAAATGAAAAACTGTTTTTT. Translating it yields CASSSDRNEKLFF.

This sequence joins TRBV20-1 and TRBJ2-1; no clear D gene. Germline V CDR1 and CDR2: DFQATT, SNEGSKA (reference sequence). The CDR3 is made up of 11 amino acids. V was clipped by 5 bases and J by 4 bases, with 6 bases between them. Here the CDR3 DNA reads TGCAGTGCTCTTAATTACAATGAGCAGTTCTTC. It yields the protein CSALNYNEQFF.

This chain joins TRBV14 and TRBJ1-2; TRBD1 matches 8 bases. This CDR3 is built from 16 residues. The germline gives CDR1 SGHDN, CDR2 FVKESK. Trimming removed 0 bases from V and 8 bases from J; junction bases left unmatched: 11. The CDR3 DNA is TGTGCCAGCAGCCAAGATAATGCAGGGGGCTATCGGGGCTACACCTTC. It specifies CASSQDNAGGYRGYTF.